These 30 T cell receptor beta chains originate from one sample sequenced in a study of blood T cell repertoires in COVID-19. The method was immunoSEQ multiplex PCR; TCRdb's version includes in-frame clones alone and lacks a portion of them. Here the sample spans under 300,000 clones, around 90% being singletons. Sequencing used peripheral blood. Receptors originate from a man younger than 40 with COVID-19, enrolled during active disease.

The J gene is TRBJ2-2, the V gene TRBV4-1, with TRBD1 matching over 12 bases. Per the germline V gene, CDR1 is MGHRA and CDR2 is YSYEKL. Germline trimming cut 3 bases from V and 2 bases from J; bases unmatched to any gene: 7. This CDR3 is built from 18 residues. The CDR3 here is CASSQTGTGGYNTGELFF. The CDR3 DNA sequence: TGCGCCAGCAGCCAGACCGGGACAGGGGGCTACAACACCGGGGAGCTGTTTTTT.

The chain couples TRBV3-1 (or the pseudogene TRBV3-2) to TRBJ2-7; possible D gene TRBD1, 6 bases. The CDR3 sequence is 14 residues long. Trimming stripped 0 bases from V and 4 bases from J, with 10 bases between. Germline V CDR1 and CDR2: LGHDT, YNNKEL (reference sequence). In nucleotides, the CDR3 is TGTGCCAGCAGCCAAGATAACAGGGATTACGAGCAGTACTTC. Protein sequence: CASSQDNRDYEQYF.

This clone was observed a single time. The CDR3 region has the DNA TGTGCCAGTAGTATTTTGGTGCAGACAGATACGCAGTATTTT. It encodes CASSILVQTDTQYF. V gene TRBV19 combines with J gene TRBJ2-3, with no clear D. Germline CDR1 LNHDA, CDR2 SQIVND (reference sequence). Trimming took 3 bases from V and 3 from J, leaving 10 bases between them. The CDR3 consists of 14 residues.

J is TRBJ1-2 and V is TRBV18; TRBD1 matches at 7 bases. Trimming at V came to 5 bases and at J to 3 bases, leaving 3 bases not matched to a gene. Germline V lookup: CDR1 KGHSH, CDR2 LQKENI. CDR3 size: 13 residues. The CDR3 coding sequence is TGTGCCAGCTCAGGAGGGGGCGACTATGGCTACACCTTC. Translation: CASSGGGDYGYTF.

CDR3 sequence: CASSSTRSRKPQHF. The CDR3 coding sequence is TGTGCCAGCAGTAGCACCCGGTCGAGGAAGCCCCAGCATTTT. This chain uses TRBV2 with TRBJ1-5; D is ambiguous. Trimming left V 5 bases short and J 8 bases short, with 16 bases between. CDR1 is SNHLY, CDR2 FYNNEI, per germline. The CDR3 is 14 amino acids.

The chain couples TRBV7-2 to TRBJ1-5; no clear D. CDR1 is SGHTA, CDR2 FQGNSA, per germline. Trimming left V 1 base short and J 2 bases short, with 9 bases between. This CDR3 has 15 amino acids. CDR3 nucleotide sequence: TGTGCCAGCAGCTTAGACTCCTCGGGCAATCAGCCCCAGCATTTT. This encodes CASSLDSSGNQPQHF.

The DNA for the CDR3 is TGTGCCAGCAGCTTAGGGTATTCCCGAGGTACCGAGCAGTACTTC. Encoded protein: CASSLGYSRGTEQYF. The rearrangement uses TRBV11-2 and TRBJ2-7; no reliable D call. Germline loops: CDR1 SGHAT, CDR2 FQNNGV. Trimming took 1 base from V and 6 from J, leaving 16 bases between them. This CDR3 has 15 amino acids.

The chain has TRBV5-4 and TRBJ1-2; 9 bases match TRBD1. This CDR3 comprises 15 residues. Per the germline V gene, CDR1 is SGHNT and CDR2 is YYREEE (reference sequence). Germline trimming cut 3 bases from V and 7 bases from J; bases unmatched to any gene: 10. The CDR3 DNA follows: TGTGCCAGCAGCTCCACGGACAGGGGATACGGTGGCTACACCTTC. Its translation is CASSSTDRGYGGYTF.

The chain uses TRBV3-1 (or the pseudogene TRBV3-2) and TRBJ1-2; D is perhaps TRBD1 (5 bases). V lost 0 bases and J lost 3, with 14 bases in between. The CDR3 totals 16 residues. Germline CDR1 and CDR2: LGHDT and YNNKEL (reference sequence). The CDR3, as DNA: TGTGCCAGCAGCCAAGATGCGTCAGGGACTCACTATGGCTACACCTTC. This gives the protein CASSQDASGTHYGYTF.

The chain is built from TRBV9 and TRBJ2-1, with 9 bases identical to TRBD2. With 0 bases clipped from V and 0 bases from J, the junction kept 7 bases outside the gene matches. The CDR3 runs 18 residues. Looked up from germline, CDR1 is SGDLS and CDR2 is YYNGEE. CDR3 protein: CASSVVSSGGLSYNEQFF. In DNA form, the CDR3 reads TGTGCCAGCAGCGTAGTTAGTAGCGGGGGCCTCTCCTACAATGAGCAGTTCTTC.

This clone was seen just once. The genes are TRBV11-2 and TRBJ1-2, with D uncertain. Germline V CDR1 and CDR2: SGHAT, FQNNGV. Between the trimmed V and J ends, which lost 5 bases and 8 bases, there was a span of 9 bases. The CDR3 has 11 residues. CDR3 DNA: TGTGCCAGCAGCATTGGAGGGGGCTACACCTTC. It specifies CASSIGGGYTF. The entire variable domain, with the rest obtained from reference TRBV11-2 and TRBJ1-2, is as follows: EAGVAQSPRYKIIEKRQSVAFWCNPISGHATLYWYQQILGQGPKLLIQFQNNGVVDDSQLPKDRFSAERLKGVDSTLKIQPAKLEDSAVYLCASSIGGGYTFGSGTRLTVV.

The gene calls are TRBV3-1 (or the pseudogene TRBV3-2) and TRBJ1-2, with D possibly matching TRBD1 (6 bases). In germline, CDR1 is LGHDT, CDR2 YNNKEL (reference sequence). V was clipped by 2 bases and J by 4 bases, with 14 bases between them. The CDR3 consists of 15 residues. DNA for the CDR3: TGTGCCAGCAGCCAAAGCAGGGGCCAACTCTATGGCTACACCTTC. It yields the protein CASSQSRGQLYGYTF.

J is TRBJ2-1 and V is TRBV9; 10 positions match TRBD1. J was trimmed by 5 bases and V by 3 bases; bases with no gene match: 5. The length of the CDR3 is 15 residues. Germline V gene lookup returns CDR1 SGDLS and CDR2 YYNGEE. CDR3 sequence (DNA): TGTGCCAGCAGCGCGACAGGGGGCATCAACAATGAGCAGTTCTTC. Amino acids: CASSATGGINNEQFF.

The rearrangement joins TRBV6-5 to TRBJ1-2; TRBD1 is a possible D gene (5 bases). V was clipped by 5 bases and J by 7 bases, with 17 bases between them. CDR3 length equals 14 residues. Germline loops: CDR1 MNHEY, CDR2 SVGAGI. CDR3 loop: CASSPNDSYGGYTF. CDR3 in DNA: TGTGCCAGCAGTCCGAATGACAGTTATGGTGGCTACACCTTC.

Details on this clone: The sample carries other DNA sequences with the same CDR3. The CDR3 reads CASSLDRNTEAFF. CDR3 nucleotides: TGTGCCAGCAGCTTAGACAGGAACACTGAAGCTTTCTTT. The V gene is TRBV11-2, the J gene TRBJ1-1; D is unclear. The CDR3 has 13 amino acids. V was cut by 0 bases and J by 1 base, with 3 bases left in between. CDR1 and CDR2 (germline): SGHAT, FQNNGV.

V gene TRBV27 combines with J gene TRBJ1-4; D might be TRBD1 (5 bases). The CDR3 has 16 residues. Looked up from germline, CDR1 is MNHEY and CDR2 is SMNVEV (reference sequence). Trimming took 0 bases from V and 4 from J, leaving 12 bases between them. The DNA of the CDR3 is TGTGCCAGCAGTTTATCACAGCAGGGTGTTAATGAAAAACTGTTTTTT. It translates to CASSLSQQGVNEKLFF.

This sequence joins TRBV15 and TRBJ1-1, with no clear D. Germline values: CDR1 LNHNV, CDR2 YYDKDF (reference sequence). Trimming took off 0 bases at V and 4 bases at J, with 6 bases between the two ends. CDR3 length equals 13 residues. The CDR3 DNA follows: TGTGCCACCAGCAGAGATTGGAGCACTGAAGCTTTCTTT. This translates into CATSRDWSTEAFF.

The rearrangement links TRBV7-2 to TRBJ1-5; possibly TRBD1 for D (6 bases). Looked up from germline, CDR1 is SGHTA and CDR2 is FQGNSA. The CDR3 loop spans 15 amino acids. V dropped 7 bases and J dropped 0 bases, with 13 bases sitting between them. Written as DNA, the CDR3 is TGTGCCAGCACCCCACAGGGATATAGCAATCAGCCCCAGCATTTT. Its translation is CASTPQGYSNQPQHF.

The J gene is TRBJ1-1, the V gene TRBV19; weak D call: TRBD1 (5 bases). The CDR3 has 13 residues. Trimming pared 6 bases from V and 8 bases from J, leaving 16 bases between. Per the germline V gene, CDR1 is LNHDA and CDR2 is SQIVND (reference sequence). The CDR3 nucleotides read TGTGCCAGTAGGACCCCTCGGCAGGGAGAAGCTTTCTTT. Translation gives CASRTPRQGEAFF. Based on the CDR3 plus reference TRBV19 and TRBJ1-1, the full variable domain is DGGITQSPKYLFRKEGQNVTLSCEQNLNHDAMYWYRQDPGQGLRLIYYSQIVNDFQKGDIAEGYSVSREKKESFPLTVTSAQKNPTAFYLCASRTPRQGEAFFGQGTRLTVV.

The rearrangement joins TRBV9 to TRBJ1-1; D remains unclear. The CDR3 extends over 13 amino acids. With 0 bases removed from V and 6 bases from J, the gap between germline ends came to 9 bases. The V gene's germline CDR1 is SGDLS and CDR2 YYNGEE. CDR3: CASSVEGGSEAFF. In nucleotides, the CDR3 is TGTGCCAGCAGCGTAGAAGGAGGTTCTGAAGCTTTCTTT.

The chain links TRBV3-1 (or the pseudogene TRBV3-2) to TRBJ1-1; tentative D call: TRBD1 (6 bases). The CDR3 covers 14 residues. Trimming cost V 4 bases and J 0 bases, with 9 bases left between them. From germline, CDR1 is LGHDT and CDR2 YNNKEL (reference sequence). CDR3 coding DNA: TGTGCCAGCAGCCGGGGACATTTGAACACTGAAGCTTTCTTT. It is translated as CASSRGHLNTEAFF.

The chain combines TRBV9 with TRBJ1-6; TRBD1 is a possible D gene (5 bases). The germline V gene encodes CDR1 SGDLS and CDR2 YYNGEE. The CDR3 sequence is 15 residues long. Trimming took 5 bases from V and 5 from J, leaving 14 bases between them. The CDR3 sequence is CASRASAGHNSPLHF. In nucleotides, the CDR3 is TGTGCCAGCAGGGCCTCCGCAGGGCATAATTCACCCCTCCACTTT.

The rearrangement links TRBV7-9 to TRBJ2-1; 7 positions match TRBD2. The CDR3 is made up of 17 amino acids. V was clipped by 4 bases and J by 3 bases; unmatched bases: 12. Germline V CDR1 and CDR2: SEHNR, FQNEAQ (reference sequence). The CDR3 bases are TGTGCCAGCAGCTCGAGATTCAGCGGGGTTGTCTACAATGAGCAGTTCTTC. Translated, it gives CASSSRFSGVVYNEQFF.

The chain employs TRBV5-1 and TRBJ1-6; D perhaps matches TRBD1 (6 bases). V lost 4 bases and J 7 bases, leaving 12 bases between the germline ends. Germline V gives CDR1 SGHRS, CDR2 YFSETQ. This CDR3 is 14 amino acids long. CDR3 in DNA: TGCGCCAGCAGCCTGGGACAAAGAAATTCACCCCTCCACTTT. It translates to CASSLGQRNSPLHF.

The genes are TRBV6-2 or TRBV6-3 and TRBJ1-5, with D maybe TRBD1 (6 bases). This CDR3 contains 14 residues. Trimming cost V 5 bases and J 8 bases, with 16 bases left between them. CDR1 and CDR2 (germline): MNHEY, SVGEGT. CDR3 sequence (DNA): TGTGCCAGCAGTCTCCCACGGTACAGGGAGCCCCAGCATTTT. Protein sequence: CASSLPRYREPQHF.

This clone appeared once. In DNA form, the CDR3 reads TGTGCCAGCAGCCTTACTAGCGGAAGCACAGATACGCAGTATTTT. Translated, it gives CASSLTSGSTDTQYF. The gene calls are TRBV5-4 and TRBJ2-3, with TRBD2 matching over 8 bases. CDR3 length: 15 amino acids. V was pared by 4 bases and J by 0 bases, with 4 bases of the junction left unmatched. Germline V lookup: CDR1 SGHNT, CDR2 YYREEE (reference sequence).

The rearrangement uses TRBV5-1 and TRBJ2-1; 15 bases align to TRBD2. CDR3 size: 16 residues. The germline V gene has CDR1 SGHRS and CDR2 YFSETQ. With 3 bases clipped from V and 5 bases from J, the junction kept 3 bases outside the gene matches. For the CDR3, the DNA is TGCGCCAGCAGCTCGGGACTAGCGGGGGGACACAATGAGCAGTTCTTC. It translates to CASSSGLAGGHNEQFF.

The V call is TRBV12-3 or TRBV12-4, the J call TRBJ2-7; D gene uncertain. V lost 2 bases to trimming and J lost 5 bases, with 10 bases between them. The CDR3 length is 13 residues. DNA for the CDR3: TGTGCCAGCAGTTTATCAGGTGGTGACGAGCAGTACTTC. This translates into CASSLSGGDEQYF.

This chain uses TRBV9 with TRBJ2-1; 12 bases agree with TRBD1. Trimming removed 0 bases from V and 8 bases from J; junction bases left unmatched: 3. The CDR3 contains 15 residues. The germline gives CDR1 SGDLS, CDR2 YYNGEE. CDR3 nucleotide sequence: TGTGCCAGCAGCGTAGTAGGGACAGGGGGCGATGAGCAGTTCTTC. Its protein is CASSVVGTGGDEQFF.

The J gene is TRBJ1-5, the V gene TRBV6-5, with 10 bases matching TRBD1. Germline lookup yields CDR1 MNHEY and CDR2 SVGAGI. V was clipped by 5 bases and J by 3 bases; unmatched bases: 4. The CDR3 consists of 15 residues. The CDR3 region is CASSKDRGNNQPQHF. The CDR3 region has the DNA TGTGCCAGCAGTAAGGACAGGGGGAACAATCAGCCCCAGCATTTT.